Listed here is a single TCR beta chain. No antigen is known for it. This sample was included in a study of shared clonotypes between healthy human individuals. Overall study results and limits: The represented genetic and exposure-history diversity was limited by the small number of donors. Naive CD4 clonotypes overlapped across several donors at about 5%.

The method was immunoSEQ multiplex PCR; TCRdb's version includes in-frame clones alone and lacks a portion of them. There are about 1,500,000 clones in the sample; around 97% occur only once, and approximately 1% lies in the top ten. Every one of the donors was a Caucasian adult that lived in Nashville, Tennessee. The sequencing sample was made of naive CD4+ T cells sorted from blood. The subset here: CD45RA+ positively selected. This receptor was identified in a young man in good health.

This CDR3 is CASSPSGSVVQYF. The CDR3 DNA reads TGTGCCAGCAGTCCTAGCGGGAGTGTTGTGCAGTACTTC. The chain joins TRBV2 to TRBJ2-7; 10 bases fit TRBD2. Germline CDR1 and CDR2: SNHLY and FYNNEI. With V trimmed by 5 bases and J by 9 bases, 7 bases remained unmatched. The CDR3 is 13 residues long.